The sample holds many counts of the clone carrying this T cell receptor (beta chain). Regarding time point: newly diagnosed GD, antithyroid drugs for less than 3 months. RNA from PBMCs was the source of the TCR library. The patient group derived from an endocrinology department in Xi'an, China. V lost 2 bases and J lost 0, with 7 bases in between. The CDR3 is 14 amino acids. CDR1 and CDR2 (germline): GTSNPN, SVGIG (reference sequence). This sample is part of a study of regulatory T cells in long-lasting Graves disease. Arm-PCR of CDR3 regions and iRepertoire HTBI primers were used to build TCR beta libraries. TCRdb ran MiXCR on the multiplex PCR reads and lists one entry per CDR3 protein. The sample has roughly 410,000 distinct CDR3 sequences; approximately 15% are singletons. The data also belong to a second study, concerning T cells in Graves' hyperthyroidism and ophthalmopathy.

Sequenced material: peripheral blood mononuclear cells (PBMCs), taken at new diagnosis, from a patient treated with antithyroid drugs. This TCR was recovered from a woman aged 40 to 50 with Graves disease. The chain couples TRBV30 to TRBJ1-4; no definite D call. CDR3 DNA sequence: TGTGCCTGGAGTCCAATCTCAACTAATGAAAAACTGTTTTTT. Translating gives CAWSPISTNEKLFF. Full variable domain (outside the CDR3, taken from reference TRBV30 and TRBJ1-4): SQTIHQWPATLVQPVGSPLSLECTVEGTSNPNLYWYRQAAGRGLQLLFYSVGIGQISSEVPQNLSASRPQDRQFILSSKKLLLSDSGFYLCAWSPISTNEKLFFGSGTQLSVL.